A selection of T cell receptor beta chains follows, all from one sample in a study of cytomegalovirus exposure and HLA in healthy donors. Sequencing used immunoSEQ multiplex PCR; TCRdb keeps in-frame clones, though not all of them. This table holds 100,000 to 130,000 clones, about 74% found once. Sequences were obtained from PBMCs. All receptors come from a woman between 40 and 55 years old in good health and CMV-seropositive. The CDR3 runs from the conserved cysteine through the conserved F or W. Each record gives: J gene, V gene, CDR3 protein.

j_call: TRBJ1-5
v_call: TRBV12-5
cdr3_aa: CASGSRGFQPQHF

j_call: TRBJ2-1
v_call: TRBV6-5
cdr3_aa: CASSYSGSGGAYEQFF

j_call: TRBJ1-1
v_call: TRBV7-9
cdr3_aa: CASSLLQGHTEAFF

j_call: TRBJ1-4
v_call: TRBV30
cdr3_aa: CAWSTPGQLGEKLFF

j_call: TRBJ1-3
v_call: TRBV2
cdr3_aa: CASSREQVSGNTIYF

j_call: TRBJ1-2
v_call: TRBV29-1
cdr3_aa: CSVEGGESTF

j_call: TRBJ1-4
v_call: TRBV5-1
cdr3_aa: CASRGNTGAATNEKLFF

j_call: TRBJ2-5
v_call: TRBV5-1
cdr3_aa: CASSDGTGTGETQYF

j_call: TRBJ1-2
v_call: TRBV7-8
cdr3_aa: CASSPGQNYGYTF

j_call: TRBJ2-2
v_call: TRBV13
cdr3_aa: CASSPDTNTGELFF

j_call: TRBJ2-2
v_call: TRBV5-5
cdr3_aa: CASSEPDIQGDTGELFF

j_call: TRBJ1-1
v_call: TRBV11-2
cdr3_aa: CASSLPKTGPEAFF

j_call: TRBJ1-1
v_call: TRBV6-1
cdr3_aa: CASSVIGGNTEAFF

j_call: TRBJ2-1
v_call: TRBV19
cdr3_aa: CASSIVGGTSIHNEQFF

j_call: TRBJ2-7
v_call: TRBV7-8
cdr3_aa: CASSFTGGAHYEQYF

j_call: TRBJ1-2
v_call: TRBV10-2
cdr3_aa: CASSEAGARGYTF

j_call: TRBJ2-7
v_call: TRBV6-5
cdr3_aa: CASRVRGGGYEQYF

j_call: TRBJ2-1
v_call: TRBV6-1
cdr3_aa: CASSEGWARRDEQFF

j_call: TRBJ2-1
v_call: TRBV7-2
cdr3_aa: CASSLTPGFYNEQFF

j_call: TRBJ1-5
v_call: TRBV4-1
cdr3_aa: CASSQGDYNQPQHF

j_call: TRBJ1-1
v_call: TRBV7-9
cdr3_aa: CASRLRGDTEAFF

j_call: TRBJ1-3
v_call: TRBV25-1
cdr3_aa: CASRETGTGNTIYF

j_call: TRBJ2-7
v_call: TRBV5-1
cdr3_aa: CASSILTGSYEQYF

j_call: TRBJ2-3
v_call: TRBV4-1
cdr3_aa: CASSQETRSSTDTQYF

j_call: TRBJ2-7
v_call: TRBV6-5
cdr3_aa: CASSYSKGYEQYF